This TCR beta chain was identified in a study of tumor-infiltrating lymphocytes in primary liver carcinoma (dated by TCRdb to 2016 to 2017). About the study as a whole: Surgical resection was performed in China between 2015 and 2016 on about five patients with histopathologically diagnosed primary liver carcinoma. Hepatocellular carcinoma (four) or combined HCC and intrahepatic cholangiocarcinoma (one) was present in the five patients, who were three men and two women aged 30 to 69 years. Repertoires from technical replicates were highly reproducible, with mean shared-clone rates roughly 0.87 and correlation coefficients above 0.95. TCRbeta repertoire sequencing, expression microarrays and whole-exome sequencing were combined in the study across five regions of each liver tumor, with adjacent normal tissue and blood also included. Tumors of the five patients were stage T1-T3 N0M0 with maximum diameters of roughly 4 to 11 cm. Roughly 3.65 to 7.13 million productive TCRbeta reads were obtained per sample, and no significant difference in read depth was found between tissue types. TCRbeta repertoire sequencing covered 35 specimens from 5 patients: around 25 tumor regions, 5 adjacent noncancerous liver tissues and 5 peripheral blood samples.

Points on this clonotype: Its antigen has not been determined. Within one base of it there is no much larger clone, and no base qualities were kept.

Blood RNA was extracted from unsorted whole blood with TRIzol reagent; germline DNA came from the DNeasy Blood & Tissue kit. Patients had chronic HBV infection and were treatment-naive at sampling. Before surgery, about 4 milliliters of peripheral blood were collected into K2EDTA tubes. A constant-region primer and ProtoScript II reverse transcriptase were used to reverse-transcribe TCRbeta-specific cDNA from roughly 0.5 ug total RNA. Three nested multiplex PCR rounds, following a slightly modified ARM-PCR procedure, were used to build the TCRbeta libraries. Each of the first two PCR rounds ran for nine to ten cycles and used multiplex TRBV1-TRBV30 forward primers together with a Cbeta reverse primer. Sample barcodes and Illumina adapters were attached in a final 25-cycle PCR using Deep VentR polymerase. Amplicons of 200-500 bp were gel-purified with a QIAquick gel extraction kit before sequencing. The TCRbeta amplicons were sequenced with 250-bp paired-end reads on an Illumina HiSeq 2500. As for how the authors treated the data: Quality trimming of reads was performed with Trimmomatic v0.33, and paired reads were merged with FLASH v1.2.11 so that full CDR3 sequences could be recovered. MiGEC v1.2.1b assigned V, D and J germline segments to the rearranged TCRbeta sequences. VDJtools v1.0.0 computed clonotype statistics and Shannon-Wiener diversity indices. Except for diversity analysis, only each sample's 250 most abundant clonotypes were used in subsequent analyses to reduce sampling bias. TCRdb reran the public reads through fastp at Q25 and MiXCR, keeping productive beta chains. Each record represents a unique CDR3 protein, reported with the most common genes and DNA among its rows. These V and J calls are TCRdb output, not the study's own analysis. The sample data list 310,000 or so distinct CDR3 sequences, and 50% to 75% of these were observed just once. The ten largest clones capture 17% of the sample.

From the cysteine through the phenylalanine, the CDR3 covers 14 amino acids. The CDR3 DNA has 42 bases and is translated from base 1. CDR1 and CDR2 are drawn from the germline V gene: SGHTS, YDEGEE. Cut back by 4 bases and 8 bases, the V and J ends lie 18 bases apart. What the study reported, not specific to this receptor: Only a few patients were included in the study, and the authors note that the findings should be validated in a larger study. The top 250 clones made up a significantly larger repertoire fraction in tumors than in blood (p = 0.039). Because only the TCR beta chain was sequenced and unpaired alpha chains were not captured, true repertoire diversity is likely underestimated. Since the samples were bulk and unsorted, there was no way to compare CD4+ and CD8+ T cell repertoires. Repertoire overlap was higher between tumor regions (mean around 36%) than tumor-adjacent (approximately 17%) or tumor-blood (14%) pairs, consistent with antigen-driven expansion.

The V and J genes are TRBV5-8 and TRBJ1-2; D gene: possibly TRBD1, on 5 matching bases. The sample taken for sequencing was peripheral blood. The sequence derives from a woman aged 25 to 45 with primary liver carcinoma and hepatitis B virus infection. In nucleotide form, the sequence is TGTGCCAGCAGCCTGGACAAGGGGCGCCGCGGCTACACCTTC. This gives the protein CASSLDKGRRGYTF.